Following are 26 T cell receptor beta chains from one sample sequenced in a study of T cell responses to AZD1222 COVID-19 vaccine. Sequencing used immunoSEQ multiplex PCR; TCRdb keeps in-frame clones, though not all of them. The table includes around 140,000 clones, 65% to 90% detected once. Sequences were derived from peripheral blood, sampled 28 days after the second dose of the MenACWY control vaccine. These receptors came from an adult who received the MenACWY meningococcal vaccine as a control.

A single count supports this clone. V and J are TRBV18 and TRBJ1-1; 7 bases fit TRBD1. CDR1 is KGHSH, CDR2 LQKENI, per germline. V lost 1 base and J lost 3; bases outside the gene matches: 8. This CDR3 is built from 16 residues. CDR3 loop: CASSPQQGIGDTEAFF. CDR3 bases: TGTGCCAGCTCACCACAACAGGGGATAGGGGACACTGAAGCTTTCTTT.

V gene TRBV6-1 combines with J gene TRBJ2-7; no clear D. Trimming left V 3 bases short and J 3 bases short, with 6 bases between. Germline CDR1 MNHNS, CDR2 SASEGT. This CDR3 contains 12 residues. In nucleotides, the CDR3 is TGTGCCAGCAGTGAGAAGGGCTACGAGCAGTACGTC. This gives the protein CASSEKGYEQYV.

The DNA of the CDR3 is TGTGCCAGCAGCCATCAGAGCGTAGGAGGCTACACCTTC. As protein: CASSHQSVGGYTF. The genes are TRBV3-1 (or the pseudogene TRBV3-2) and TRBJ1-2; D gene uncertain. Deletions cut 3 bases from V and 8 bases from J, with 13 bases between. Germline CDR1 and CDR2: LGHDT and YNNKEL (reference sequence). The CDR3 contains 13 residues.

The V and J genes are TRBV4-1 and TRBJ1-1, with unresolved D. Trimming stripped 0 bases from V and 0 bases from J, with 8 bases between. The CDR3 runs to 15 residues. Germline assignment: CDR1 MGHRA and CDR2 YSYEKL. This CDR3 is CASSQDLGVNTEAFF. CDR3 bases: TGCGCCAGCAGCCAAGATCTCGGCGTGAACACTGAAGCTTTCTTT.

The gene calls are TRBV18 and TRBJ1-4; 8 nucleotides align to TRBD1. The J segment lost 8 bases and the V segment lost 3 bases, leaving 14 bases of the junction unmatched. There are 17 residues in the CDR3. Germline CDR1 and CDR2: KGHSH and LQKENI. This chain's CDR3 is CASSPPKTGVAGEKLFF. CDR3 nucleotide sequence: TGTGCCAGCTCACCCCCCAAGACAGGGGTTGCCGGGGAAAAACTGTTTTTT.

In this sample, this clone turned up once. This chain joins TRBV11-3 and TRBJ1-1; no clear D. V shed 6 bases and J shed 4 bases, with 15 bases lying between them. The CDR3 length is 14 residues. Germline loops: CDR1 SGHNT, CDR2 YENEEA. CDR3: CASRRAGSGTEAFF. CDR3 bases: TGTGCCAGCAGGAGGGCGGGGTCGGGCACTGAAGCTTTCTTT. Filled out from reference TRBV11-3 and TRBJ1-1, the complete variable domain reads EAGVVQSPRYKIIEKKQPVAFWCNPISGHNTLYWYLQNLGQGPELLIRYENEEAVDDSQLPKDRFSAERLKGVDSTLKIQPAELGDSAVYLCASRRAGSGTEAFFGQGTRLTVV.

This clone turned up a few times. The V and J genes are TRBV27 and TRBJ2-6, with 8 bases lining up with TRBD1. V was clipped by 5 bases and J by 0 bases; unmatched bases: 3. The CDR3 runs 16 residues. Germline loops: CDR1 MNHEY, CDR2 SMNVEV (reference sequence). The DNA for the CDR3 is TGTGCCAGCAGTCTGCAGGGGGCCTCTGGGGCCAACGTCCTGACTTTC. This translates into CASSLQGASGANVLTF.

The genes are TRBV4-2 and TRBJ1-4, with D tentatively TRBD1 (6 bases). The length of the CDR3 is 17 residues. The V end was cut by 5 bases, the J end by 0 bases, with 16 bases between. Germline CDR1 reads LGHNA; CDR2 reads YNFKEQ. CDR3 DNA sequence: TGTGCCAGCAGCACATCGTCCGGACAGCCAACTAATGAAAAACTGTTTTTT. It translates to CASSTSSGQPTNEKLFF.

The chain uses TRBV6-5 and TRBJ1-1, with 9 nucleotides matching TRBD1. Trimming at V came to 5 bases and at J to 7 bases, leaving 11 bases not matched to a gene. Per the germline V gene, CDR1 is MNHEY and CDR2 is SVGAGI. The CDR3 has 15 amino acids. The CDR3 DNA follows: TGTGCCAGCAGTCAACAGGGGGCAAGGGTTTTTGAAGCTTTCTTT. It is translated as CASSQQGARVFEAFF.

The genes are TRBV5-1 and TRBJ1-2, with D hard to call. Germline V gene sequence: CDR1 SGHRS, CDR2 YFSETQ. Trimming removed 1 base at V and 1 base at J, with 5 bases between. The CDR3 length is 13 residues. The CDR3 DNA is TGCGCCAGCAGCTTGCGGGGTAACTATGGCTACACCTTC. Its translation is CASSLRGNYGYTF.

The chain couples TRBV19 to TRBJ1-3; 9 positions match TRBD1. Germline-derived CDR1 and CDR2 are LNHDA and SQIVND (reference sequence). This CDR3 region has 18 residues. The CDR3 region has the DNA TGTACCGACGCCCCGGGACAGGGATTAGTTAGATTTGGAAACACCATATATTTT. It encodes CTDAPGQGLVRFGNTIYF.

The chain links TRBV19 to TRBJ1-1; 11 nucleotides align to TRBD1. The ends lost 10 bases at V and 0 bases at J; junction bases unmatched: 10. Germline lookup yields CDR1 LNHDA and CDR2 SQIVND (reference sequence). The CDR3 has 16 amino acids. CDR3 protein: CATRSGQGGMNTEAFF. CDR3 sequence (DNA): TGTGCCACCCGCTCGGGACAGGGGGGAATGAACACTGAAGCTTTCTTT.

The V gene is TRBV28, the J gene TRBJ2-6; TRBD2 might be the D (7 bases). Between the trimmed V and J ends, which lost 6 bases and 0 bases, there was a span of 18 bases. CDR1 and CDR2 from the germline V gene are MDHEN and SYDVKM. CDR3 length: 18 residues. The CDR3 nucleotides read TGTGCCAGCAGCGCACAGGGACTAAGGAGCTCTGGGGCCAACGTCCTGACTTTC. Its translation is CASSAQGLRSSGANVLTF.

This chain joins TRBV2 and TRBJ2-4, with TRBD1 matching 11 bases. V shed 6 bases, J shed 4 bases, and the junction held 2 bases outside the gene matches. Per germline, CDR1 SNHLY and CDR2 FYNNEI. The CDR3 is 14 amino acids. The CDR3 loop reads CASRGTGGKNIQYF. The CDR3 DNA reads TGTGCCAGCAGAGGGACAGGGGGAAAAAACATTCAGTACTTC.

The chain couples TRBV4-2 to TRBJ1-4; D is possibly TRBD1 (6 bases). Looked up from germline, CDR1 is LGHNA and CDR2 is YNFKEQ. V was shortened by 6 bases and J by 6 bases, with 14 bases between the two germline ends. The CDR3 is 14 amino acids. Here the CDR3 DNA reads TGTGCCAGCAGACGTTCCGGGACATATGAAAAACTGTTTTTT. Encoded protein: CASRRSGTYEKLFF.

The CDR3 loop is CASSDQGTYNSPLHF. DNA of the CDR3: TGTGCCAGCAGTGATCAGGGAACCTATAATTCACCCCTCCACTTT. V usage is TRBV6-1 and J usage is TRBJ1-6, with a possible D match to TRBD1 (5 bases). The V and J ends lost 3 bases and 2 bases respectively, with 8 bases between them. Per the germline V gene, CDR1 is MNHNS and CDR2 is SASEGT. CDR3 length equals 15 residues.

This chain joins TRBV7-8 and TRBJ1-5, with 9 bases that match TRBD1. Per germline, CDR1 SGHVS and CDR2 FQNEAQ. V was pared by 5 bases and J by 6 bases, with 14 bases of the junction left unmatched. The length of the CDR3 is 17 residues. CDR3 protein: CASSTRPGTGTGQPQHF. The CDR3 DNA sequence: TGTGCCAGCAGCACACGTCCCGGGACAGGGACCGGTCAGCCCCAGCATTTT.

This chain joins TRBV6-4 and TRBJ2-2; D possibly corresponds to TRBD1 (5 bases). Per the germline V gene, CDR1 is MRHNA and CDR2 is SNTAGT. V was clipped by 6 bases and J by 4 bases, with 9 bases between them. CDR3 length: 13 residues. The CDR3 spells CASREQVTGELFF. For the CDR3, the DNA is TGTGCCAGCAGGGAACAGGTCACCGGGGAGCTGTTTTTT.

This clone was counted a few times. The chain recombines TRBV11-2 with TRBJ1-2; no firm D call. Trimming took 6 bases from V and 0 from J, leaving 8 bases between them. The CDR3 loop spans 13 amino acids. The germline gives CDR1 SGHAT, CDR2 FQNNGV. DNA of the CDR3: TGTGCCAGCAGTCCAAACTCTAACTATGGCTACACCTTC. It yields the protein CASSPNSNYGYTF.

V usage is TRBV7-2 and J usage is TRBJ2-3; TRBD2 aligns across 12 bases. This CDR3 is built from 17 residues. J lost 2 bases, V lost 5 bases, and 8 bases had no gene match. The germline CDR1 and CDR2 sequences are SGHTA and FQGNSA. For the CDR3, the DNA is TGTGCCAGCAGCCAAGGACTAGCGGGGAAGTACACAGATACGCAGTATTTT. Translation gives CASSQGLAGKYTDTQYF. Full variable domain (rest looked up from reference TRBV7-2 and TRBJ2-3): GAGVSQSPSNKVTEKGKDVELRCDPISGHTALYWYRQSLGQGLEFLIYFQGNSAPDKSGLPSDRFSAERTGGSVSTLTIQRTQQEDSAVYLCASSQGLAGKYTDTQYFGPGTRLTVL.

The gene calls are TRBV4-2 and TRBJ1-2, with 10 bases matching TRBD1. The germline V gene encodes CDR1 LGHNA and CDR2 YNFKEQ. The CDR3 runs 16 residues. V shed 0 bases, J shed 9 bases, and the junction held 10 bases outside the gene matches. The CDR3 nucleotides are TGTGCCAGCAGCCAAGATATGGTGGGACAGGGGAATCGCTACACCTTC. Translated, it gives CASSQDMVGQGNRYTF.

The V gene is TRBV18, the J gene TRBJ1-2; D remains unclear. Trimming left V 0 bases short and J 0 bases short, with 5 bases between. The CDR3 runs 14 residues. Germline V lookup: CDR1 KGHSH, CDR2 LQKENI. The CDR3 DNA follows: TGTGCCAGCTCACCACCGGGAGCTAACTATGGCTACACCTTC. This translates into CASSPPGANYGYTF. The whole variable domain, remainder taken from reference TRBV18 and TRBJ1-2, is NAGVMQNPRHLVRRRGQEARLRCSPMKGHSHVYWYRQLPEEGLKFMVYLQKENIIDESGMPKERFSAEFPKEGPSILRIQQVVRGDSAAYFCASSPPGANYGYTFGSGTRLTVV.

The table lists this clone with a count of one. The gene calls are TRBV5-4 and TRBJ2-3; no clear D. The CDR3 runs to 13 residues. Trimming cost V 4 bases and J 4 bases, with 10 bases left between them. The germline CDR1 and CDR2 sequences are SGHNT and YYREEE (reference sequence). As DNA, the CDR3 is TGTGCCAGCAGCAAAAGGGATCCAGATACGCAGTATTTT. It specifies CASSKRDPDTQYF.

V is TRBV11-2 and J is TRBJ2-2; TRBD1 is a possible D gene (6 bases). Germline values: CDR1 SGHAT, CDR2 FQNNGV. There are 17 residues in the CDR3. Trimming stripped 0 bases from V and 3 bases from J, with 14 bases between. The CDR3 sequence is CASSLDPQGTDTGELFF. The CDR3 DNA reads TGTGCCAGCAGCTTAGATCCTCAGGGGACGGACACCGGGGAGCTGTTTTTT.

The chain links TRBV28 to TRBJ2-7; the D is unclear. V lost 4 bases and J lost 3, with 13 bases in between. Germline CDR1 reads MDHEN; CDR2 reads SYDVKM. The CDR3 runs 14 residues. Here the CDR3 reads CASSSRISFYEQYF. The CDR3 DNA reads as TGTGCCAGCAGTTCAAGGATCTCTTTCTACGAGCAGTACTTC.

The chain has TRBV28 and TRBJ2-7, with 14 bases that match TRBD2. The CDR3 is 14 residues long. CDR1 and CDR2 (germline): MDHEN, SYDVKM. The junction had 7 bases not matched to a gene; V was cut back by 10 bases and J by 5 bases. The DNA for the CDR3 is TGTGCCACCGGCCGACTAGCGGGGGGGAACGAGCAGTACGTC. Its translation: CATGRLAGGNEQYV.